This T cell receptor beta chain was sequenced for a study of regulatory T cells in long-lasting Graves disease. Overall study context: In persistent Graves' disease, antithyroid drugs had been taken for over 5 years and TSH receptor antibodies stayed positive. Regarding the study as a whole: Accuracy was perhaps lowered by the small sample size. Favored usage of TRBV28, TRBJ1-2 and TRBJ2-5 was recorded in persistent disease.

With iRepertoire HTBI primers and Arm-PCR of CDR3 regions, TCR beta libraries were built. MiXCR was run by TCRdb on the multiplex PCR reads, yielding one entry per CDR3 protein. The sample lists around 450,000 distinct CDR3 sequences, approximately 21% occurring once. Noted time point: persistent/refractory GD, antithyroid drugs over 5 years with positive TRAb. RNA from PBMCs was the source of the TCR library. This clonotype was observed at least ten times. What it recognizes is unknown. CDR1 and CDR2 (germline): SEHNR, FQNEAQ (reference sequence). The CDR3 contains 14 residues. Trimming left V 3 bases short and J 5 bases short, with 13 bases between.

The gene calls are TRBV7-9 and TRBJ2-5, with D possibly matching TRBD2 (5 bases). This clonotype originated in a female donor with Graves disease. The sample was peripheral blood mononuclear cells (PBMCs), taken when the disease was refractory, from a patient treated with antithyroid drugs. The CDR3: CASSFTRSAETQYF. The CDR3 DNA is TGTGCCAGCAGCTTTACTAGGTCGGCCGAGACCCAGTACTTC.